What follows are 17 T cell receptor beta chains derived from one specimen sequenced in a study of CD8+ T cells in alopecia areata. As to treatment: oral pan-JAK inhibitor, 5-10 mg twice daily. Sequencing used cDNA as its template, made by extracting RNA and reverse transcribing it. Generated by immunoSEQ multiplex PCR, the TCRdb table keeps only in-frame clones and is missing some. The sample contains about 210,000 clones, about 58% of which appear only once. Specimen: CD4+ T cells sorted from blood, collected at week 4, from a patient treated with tofacitinib. The receptors were gathered from a human donor with alopecia areata.

The chain links TRBV20-1 to TRBJ2-7, with TRBD1 matching over 8 bases. The CDR3 is made up of 11 amino acids. Germline V gene sequence: CDR1 DFQATT, CDR2 SNEGSKA (reference sequence). The CDR3 loop is CRAGQGPEQYF. CDR3 nucleotide sequence: TGCAGGGCTGGACAGGGTCCCGAGCAGTACTTC.

This clone has only a few counts. This chain joins TRBV25-1 and TRBJ1-1; D is perhaps TRBD1 (6 bases). The CDR3 contains 14 residues. The germline CDR1 and CDR2 sequences are MGHDK and SYGVNS. V shed 1 base and J shed 5 bases, with 11 bases lying between them. CDR3 sequence: CASSESTGRTEAFF. The CDR3 region has the DNA TGTGCCAGCAGTGAATCAACAGGGAGGACTGAAGCTTTCTTT.

This chain connects TRBV15 to TRBJ2-3, with a possible D match to TRBD2 (5 bases). Germline CDR1 and CDR2: LNHNV and YYDKDF (reference sequence). This CDR3 is 15 amino acids long. V gave up 3 bases and J gave up 1 base, with 11 bases separating them. The CDR3 reads CATSRDSEGTDTQYF. The CDR3 region has the DNA TGTGCCACCAGCAGGGACTCCGAAGGCACAGATACGCAGTATTTT.

The V call is TRBV2, the J call TRBJ1-6; 7 bases match TRBD1. There are 16 residues in the CDR3. V lost 4 bases and J lost 1; bases outside the gene matches: 4. Germline CDR1 and CDR2: SNHLY and FYNNEI. The CDR3 DNA follows: TGTGCCAGCAGTGGGCCACAGGGGTCCTATAATTCACCCCTCCACTTT. It yields the protein CASSGPQGSYNSPLHF.

This clone was detected many times. The rearrangement joins TRBV6-5 to TRBJ2-3; D is ambiguous. CDR3 size: 14 residues. The germline gives CDR1 MNHEY, CDR2 SVGAGI. V was trimmed by 2 bases and J by 4 bases, leaving 10 bases between them. The CDR3 loop reads CASSYGVASDTQYF. CDR3 DNA: TGTGCCAGCAGTTACGGGGTAGCATCAGATACGCAGTATTTT.

The CDR3 loop reads CASSASSGDTDTQYF. The CDR3 nucleotides read TGTGCCAGCAGTGCGTCTAGCGGGGATACAGATACGCAGTATTTT. The genes are TRBV2 and TRBJ2-3, with 9 bases that match TRBD2. The CDR3 covers 15 residues. After removal of 4 bases from V and 3 bases from J, the junction contained 5 bases not matched to a gene. CDR1 SNHLY and CDR2 FYNNEI come from the germline V gene.

This clone has only a few counts. The CDR3 here is CASSQVAGTPTLEQYF. CDR3 coding DNA: TGCGCCAGCAGCCAAGTGGCCGGGACTCCGACACTCGAGCAGTACTTC. V is TRBV4-3 and J is TRBJ2-7; D is perhaps TRBD2 (6 bases). This CDR3 has 16 amino acids. Trimming stripped 1 base from V and 6 bases from J, with 19 bases between. Germline V lookup: CDR1 LGHNA, CDR2 YSLEER.

This clone has a handful of counts. The chain employs TRBV4-3 and TRBJ1-2; D gene uncertain. The ends were cut back, 0 bases at V and 4 bases at J, with 12 bases in the middle. Germline V gene sequence: CDR1 LGHNA, CDR2 YSLEER. This CDR3 spans 15 amino acids. The CDR3 DNA reads TGCGCCAGCAGCCAAGATGGTGATGAGGTCTATGGCTACACCTTC. As protein: CASSQDGDEVYGYTF.

Only a few counts were recorded for this clone. The V and J genes are TRBV7-2 and TRBJ1-2, with 8 bases aligning to TRBD1. After removal of 6 bases from V and 3 bases from J, the junction contained 6 bases not matched to a gene. CDR3 length: 14 amino acids. CDR1 is SGHTA, CDR2 FQGNSA, per germline. The CDR3 region has the DNA TGTGCCAGCAGTTATCTGACAGGGGACTATGGCTACACCTTC. Its protein product is CASSYLTGDYGYTF.

V is TRBV29-1 and J is TRBJ1-1; unclear D gene. Between the trimmed V and J ends, which lost 4 bases and 6 bases, there was a span of 12 bases. This CDR3 is built from 12 residues. Germline V gene lookup returns CDR1 SQVTM and CDR2 ANQGSEA. CDR3 DNA sequence: TGCAGCGTTGGTAACGGGGTTTCTGAAGCTTTCTTT. Its protein is CSVGNGVSEAFF.

The chain is built from TRBV7-9 and TRBJ1-6, with 10 bases fitting TRBD1. The CDR3 has 16 amino acids. Losses at the gene ends were 6 bases for V and 7 bases for J; bases not matched to a gene: 9. Germline CDR1 SEHNR, CDR2 FQNEAQ (reference sequence). CDR3: CASSKPTGGNNSPLHF. DNA of the CDR3: TGTGCCAGCAGTAAGCCGACAGGGGGCAACAATTCACCCCTCCACTTT.

V gene TRBV11-2 combines with J gene TRBJ2-1; TRBD2 aligns across 9 bases. The CDR3 has 15 amino acids. The germline gives CDR1 SGHAT, CDR2 FQNNGV. V shed 4 bases, J shed 7 bases, and the junction held 8 bases outside the gene matches. CDR3 in amino acids: CASSSQRGVRNEQFF. CDR3 bases: TGTGCCAGCAGCTCGCAGCGGGGGGTTAGGAATGAGCAGTTCTTC. The variable domain in full, completed from reference TRBV11-2 and TRBJ2-1, reads EAGVAQSPRYKIIEKRQSVAFWCNPISGHATLYWYQQILGQGPKLLIQFQNNGVVDDSQLPKDRFSAERLKGVDSTLKIQPAKLEDSAVYLCASSSQRGVRNEQFFGPGTRLTVL.

The chain combines TRBV5-1 with TRBJ2-5; either TRBD1 or TRBD2 may supply D (5 bases each). The V and J ends lost 0 bases and 1 base respectively, with 10 bases between them. From germline, CDR1 is SGHRS and CDR2 YFSETQ. The CDR3 covers 15 residues. CDR3 DNA sequence: TGCGCCAGCAGCTTGGGAGGGGAGAGCCAAGAGACCCAGTACTTC. Translating it yields CASSLGGESQETQYF.

This clone was detected only a few times. In nucleotides, the CDR3 is TGTGCCAGCATTGATCCGGGGGACACTGAAGCTTTCTTT. It specifies CASIDPGDTEAFF. J is TRBJ1-1 and V is TRBV6-6, with TRBD1 as a possible D gene (5 bases). CDR3 length: 13 residues. Trimming stripped 7 bases from V and 3 bases from J, with 12 bases between. The germline V gene has CDR1 MNHNY and CDR2 SVGAGI (reference sequence).

The genes are TRBV29-1 and TRBJ2-7; D remains unclear. Germline CDR1 is SQVTM and CDR2 is ANQGSEA. The V end lost 5 bases, the J end lost 2 bases, and 10 bases lay between the germline ends. CDR3 length: 12 residues. CDR3 region: CSVSETTYEQYF. Written as DNA, the CDR3 is TGCAGCGTTTCGGAGACAACCTACGAGCAGTACTTC.

The chain has TRBV6-5 and TRBJ1-6, with D tentatively TRBD1 (6 bases). The CDR3 sequence is 15 residues long. CDR1 is MNHEY and CDR2 is SVGAGI in the germline V gene. V was cut by 5 bases and J by 10 bases, with 18 bases left in between. The DNA of the CDR3 is TGTGCCAGCAGTCCGGGACACACGACGGGATCACCCCTCCACTTT. This encodes CASSPGHTTGSPLHF.

This chain joins TRBV29-1 and TRBJ1-2, with D uncertain. The V end was cut by 1 base, the J end by 8 bases, with 8 bases between. The CDR3 extends over 11 amino acids. Germline loops: CDR1 SQVTM, CDR2 ANQGSEA. The CDR3 loop reads CSVEGSDGYTF. The CDR3 DNA reads TGCAGCGTTGAAGGTTCTGACGGCTACACCTTC.